This paragraph covers one T cell receptor (beta chain) sequence. This CDR3 contains 14 residues. Germline V gives CDR1 SGHKS, CDR2 YYEKEE (reference sequence). Trimming shortened V by 4 bases and J by 11 bases, and 16 bases separated the two germline ends. Each CDR3 protein gets one entry after TCRdb re-called the PCR reads with MiXCR. The table includes some 90,000 distinct CDR3 sequences, approximately 54% detected once. The data originate from a study of CDR3 diversity in severe acne. Sequencing input: blood. The TCR was taken from a male donor with severe acne vulgaris. The V call is TRBV5-5, the J call TRBJ2-6, with D perhaps assigned TRBD1 or TRBD2 (5 bases each). CDR3 in amino acids: CASSAPGPVYVLTF. CDR3 nucleotides: TGTGCCAGCAGCGCTCCGGGACCCGTCTACGTCCTGACTTTC.